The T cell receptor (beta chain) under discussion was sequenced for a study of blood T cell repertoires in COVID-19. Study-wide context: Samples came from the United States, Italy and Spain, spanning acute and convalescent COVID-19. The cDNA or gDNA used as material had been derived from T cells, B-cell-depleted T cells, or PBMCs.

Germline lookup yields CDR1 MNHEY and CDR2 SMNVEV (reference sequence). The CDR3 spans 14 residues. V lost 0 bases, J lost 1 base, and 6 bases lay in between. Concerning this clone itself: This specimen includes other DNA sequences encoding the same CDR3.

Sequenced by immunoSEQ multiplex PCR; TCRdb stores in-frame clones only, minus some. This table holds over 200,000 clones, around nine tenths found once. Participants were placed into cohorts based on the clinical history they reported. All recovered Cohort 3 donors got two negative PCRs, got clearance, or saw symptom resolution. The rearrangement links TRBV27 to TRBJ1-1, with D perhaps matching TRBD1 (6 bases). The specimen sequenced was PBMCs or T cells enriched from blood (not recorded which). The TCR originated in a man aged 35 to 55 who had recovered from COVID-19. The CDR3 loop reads CASSLSGGNTEAFF. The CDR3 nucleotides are TGTGCCAGCAGTTTATCAGGGGGGAACACTGAAGCTTTCTTT.